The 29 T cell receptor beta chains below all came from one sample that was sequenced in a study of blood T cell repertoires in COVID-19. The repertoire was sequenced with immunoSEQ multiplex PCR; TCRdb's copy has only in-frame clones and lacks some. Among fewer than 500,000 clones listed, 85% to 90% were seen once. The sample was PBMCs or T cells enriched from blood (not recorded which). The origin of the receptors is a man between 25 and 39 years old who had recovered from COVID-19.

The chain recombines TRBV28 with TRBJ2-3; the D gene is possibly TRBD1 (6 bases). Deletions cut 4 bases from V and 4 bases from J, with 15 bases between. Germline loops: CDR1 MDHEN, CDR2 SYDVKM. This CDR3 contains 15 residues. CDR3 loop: CASSSLQGFADTQYF. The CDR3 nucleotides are TGTGCCAGCAGTTCCCTCCAGGGGTTTGCAGATACGCAGTATTTT.

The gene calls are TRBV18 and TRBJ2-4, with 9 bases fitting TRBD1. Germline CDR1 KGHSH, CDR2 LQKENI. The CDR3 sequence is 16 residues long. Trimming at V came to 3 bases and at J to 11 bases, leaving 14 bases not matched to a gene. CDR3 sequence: CASSPGLSGTGMVQYF. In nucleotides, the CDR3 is TGTGCCAGCTCACCGGGTCTTTCCGGGACAGGGATGGTTCAGTACTTC.

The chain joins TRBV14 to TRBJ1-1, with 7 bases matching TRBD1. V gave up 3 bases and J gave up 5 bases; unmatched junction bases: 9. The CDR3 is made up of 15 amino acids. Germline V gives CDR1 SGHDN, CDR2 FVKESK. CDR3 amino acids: CASSQPRQGLTEAFF. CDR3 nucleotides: TGTGCCAGCAGCCAGCCGCGACAGGGTTTGACTGAAGCTTTCTTT. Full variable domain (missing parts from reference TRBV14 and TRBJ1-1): EAGVTQFPSHSVIEKGQTVTLRCDPISGHDNLYWYRRVMGKEIKFLLHFVKESKQDESGMPNNRFLAERTGGTYSTLKVQPAELEDSGVYFCASSQPRQGLTEAFFGQGTRLTVV.

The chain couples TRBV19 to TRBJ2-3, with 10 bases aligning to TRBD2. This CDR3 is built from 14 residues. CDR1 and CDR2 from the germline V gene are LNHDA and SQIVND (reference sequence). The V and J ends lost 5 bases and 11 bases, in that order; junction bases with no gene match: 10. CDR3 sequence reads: CASSWLAGDPWQYF. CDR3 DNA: TGTGCCAGTAGTTGGCTAGCGGGAGATCCGTGGCAGTATTTT.

The CDR3 DNA sequence: TGTGCCAGCAGTCACAGGGGAAGGGACAATCAGCCCCAGCATTTT. Translated: CASSHRGRDNQPQHF. This chain connects TRBV28 to TRBJ1-5, with 7 bases matching TRBD1. From germline, CDR1 is MDHEN and CDR2 SYDVKM. V shed 5 bases and J 3 bases; nucleotides not matched to a gene: 7. The CDR3 is 15 amino acids.

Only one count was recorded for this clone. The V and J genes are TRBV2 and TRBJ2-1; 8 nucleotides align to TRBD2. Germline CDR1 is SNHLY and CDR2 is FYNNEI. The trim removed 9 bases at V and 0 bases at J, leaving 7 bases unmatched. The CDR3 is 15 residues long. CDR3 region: CASRLATSSYNEQFF. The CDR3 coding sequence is TGTGCCAGTCGACTAGCGACTAGCTCCTACAATGAGCAGTTCTTC.

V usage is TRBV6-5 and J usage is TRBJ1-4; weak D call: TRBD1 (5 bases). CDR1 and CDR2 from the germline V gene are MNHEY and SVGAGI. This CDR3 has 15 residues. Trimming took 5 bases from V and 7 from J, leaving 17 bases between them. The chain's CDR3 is CASSQIGGGIEKLFF. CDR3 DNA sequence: TGTGCCAGCAGTCAGATAGGCGGGGGTATTGAAAAACTGTTTTTT.

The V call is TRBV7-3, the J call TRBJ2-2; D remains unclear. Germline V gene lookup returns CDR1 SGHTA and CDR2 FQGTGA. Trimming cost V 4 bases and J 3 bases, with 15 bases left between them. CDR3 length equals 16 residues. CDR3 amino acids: CASSSSPGFDTGELFF. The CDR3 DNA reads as TGTGCCAGCAGCTCATCTCCAGGATTCGACACCGGGGAGCTGTTTTTT.

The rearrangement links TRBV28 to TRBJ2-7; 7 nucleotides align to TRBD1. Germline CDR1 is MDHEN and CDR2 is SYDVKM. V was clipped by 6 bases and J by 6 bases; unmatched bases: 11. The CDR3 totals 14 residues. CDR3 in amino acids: CASSSGTVLSEQYF. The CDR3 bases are TGTGCCAGCAGCTCCGGGACAGTTTTGAGCGAGCAGTACTTC. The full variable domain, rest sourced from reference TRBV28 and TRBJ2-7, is DVKVTQSSRYLVKRTGEKVFLECVQDMDHENMFWYRQDPGLGLRLIYFSYDVKMKEKGDIPEGYSVSREKKERFSLILESASTNQTSMYLCASSSGTVLSEQYFGPGTRLTVT.

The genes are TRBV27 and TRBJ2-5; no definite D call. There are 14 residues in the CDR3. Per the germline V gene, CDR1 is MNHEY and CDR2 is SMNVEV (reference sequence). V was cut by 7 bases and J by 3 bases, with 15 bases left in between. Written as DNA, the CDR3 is TGTGCCAGCAAACGGAGCTATACAAAAGAGACCCAGTACTTC. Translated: CASKRSYTKETQYF.

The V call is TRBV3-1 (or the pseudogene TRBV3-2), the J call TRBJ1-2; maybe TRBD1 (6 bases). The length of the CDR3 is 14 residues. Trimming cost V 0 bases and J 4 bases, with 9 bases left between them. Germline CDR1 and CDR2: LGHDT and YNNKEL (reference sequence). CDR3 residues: CASSQDLDSYGYTF. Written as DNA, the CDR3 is TGTGCCAGCAGCCAAGATCTGGACAGCTATGGCTACACCTTC.

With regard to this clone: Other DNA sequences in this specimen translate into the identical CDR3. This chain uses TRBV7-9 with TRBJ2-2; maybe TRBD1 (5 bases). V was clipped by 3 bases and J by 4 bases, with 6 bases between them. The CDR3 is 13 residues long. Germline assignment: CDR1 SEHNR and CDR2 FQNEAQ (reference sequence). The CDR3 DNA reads TGTGCCAGCAGCTTGCAGGGCACCGGGGAGCTGTTTTTT. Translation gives CASSLQGTGELFF.

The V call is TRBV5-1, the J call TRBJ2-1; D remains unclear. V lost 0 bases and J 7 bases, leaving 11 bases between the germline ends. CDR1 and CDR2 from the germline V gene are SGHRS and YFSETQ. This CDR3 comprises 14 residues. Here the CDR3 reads CASSLGTTGNEQFF. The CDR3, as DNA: TGCGCCAGCAGCTTGGGAACTACGGGTAATGAGCAGTTCTTC.

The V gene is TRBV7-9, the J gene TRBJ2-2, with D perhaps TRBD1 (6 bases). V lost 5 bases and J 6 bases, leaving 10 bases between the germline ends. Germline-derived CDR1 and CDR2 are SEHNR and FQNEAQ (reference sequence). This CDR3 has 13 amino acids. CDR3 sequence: CASSQTGSGELFF. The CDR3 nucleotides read TGTGCCAGCAGCCAAACAGGGTCCGGGGAGCTGTTTTTT.

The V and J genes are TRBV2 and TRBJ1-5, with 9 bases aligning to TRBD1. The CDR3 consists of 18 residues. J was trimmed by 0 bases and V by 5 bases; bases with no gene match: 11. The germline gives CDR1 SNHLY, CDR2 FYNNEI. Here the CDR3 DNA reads TGTGCCAGCAGTCATCCTGGACAGGGGTTTTATAGCAATCAGCCCCAGCATTTT. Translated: CASSHPGQGFYSNQPQHF.

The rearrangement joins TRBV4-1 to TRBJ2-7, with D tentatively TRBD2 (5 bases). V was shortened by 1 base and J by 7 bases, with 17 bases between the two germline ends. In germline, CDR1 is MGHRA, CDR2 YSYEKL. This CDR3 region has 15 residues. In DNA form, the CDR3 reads TGCGCCAGCAGCCAAGGCCCCAGCGGTCCGGGGGAGCAGTACTTC. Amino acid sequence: CASSQGPSGPGEQYF.

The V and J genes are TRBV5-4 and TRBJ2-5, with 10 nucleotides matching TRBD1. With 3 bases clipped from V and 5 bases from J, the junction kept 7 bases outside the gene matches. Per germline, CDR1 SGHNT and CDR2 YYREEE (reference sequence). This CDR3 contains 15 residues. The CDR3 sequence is CASSSDRGLGETQYF. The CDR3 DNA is TGTGCCAGCAGCTCCGACAGGGGGCTTGGTGAGACCCAGTACTTC.

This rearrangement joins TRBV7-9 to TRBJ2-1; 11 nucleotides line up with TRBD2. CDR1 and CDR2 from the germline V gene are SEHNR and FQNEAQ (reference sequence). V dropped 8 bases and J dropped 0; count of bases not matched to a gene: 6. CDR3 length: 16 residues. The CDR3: CASPGLAVSSYNEQFF. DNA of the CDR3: TGTGCCAGCCCGGGACTAGCGGTGAGCTCCTACAATGAGCAGTTCTTC.

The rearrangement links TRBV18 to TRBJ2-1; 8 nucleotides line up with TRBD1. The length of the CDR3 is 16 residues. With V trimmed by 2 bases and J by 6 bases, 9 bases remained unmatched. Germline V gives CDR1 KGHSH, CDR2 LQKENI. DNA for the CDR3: TGTGCCAGCTCACCAGGAGCAGGGGGCTTGGTCAATGAGCAGTTCTTC. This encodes CASSPGAGGLVNEQFF.

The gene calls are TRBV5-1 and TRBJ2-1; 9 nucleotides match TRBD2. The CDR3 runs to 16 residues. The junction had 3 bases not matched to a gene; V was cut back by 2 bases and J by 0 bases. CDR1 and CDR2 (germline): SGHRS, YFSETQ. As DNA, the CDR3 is TGCGCCAGCAGCTTTAGCGGGAGTGTCTCCTACAATGAGCAGTTCTTC. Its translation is CASSFSGSVSYNEQFF.

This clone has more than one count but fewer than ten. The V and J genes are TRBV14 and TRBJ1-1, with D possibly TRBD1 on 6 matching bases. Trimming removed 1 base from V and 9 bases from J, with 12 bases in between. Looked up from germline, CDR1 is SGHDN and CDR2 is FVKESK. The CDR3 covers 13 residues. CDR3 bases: TGTGCCAGCAGCCAAGTTGAGCAGGGGAAAGCTTTCTTT. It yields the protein CASSQVEQGKAFF.

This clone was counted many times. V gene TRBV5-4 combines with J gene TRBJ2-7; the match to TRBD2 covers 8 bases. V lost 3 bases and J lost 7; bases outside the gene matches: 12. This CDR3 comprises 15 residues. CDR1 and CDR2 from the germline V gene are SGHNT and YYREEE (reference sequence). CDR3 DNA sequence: TGTGCCAGCAGCTATCGGGGACTAGAAGGTGGAGAGCAGTACTTC. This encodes CASSYRGLEGGEQYF.

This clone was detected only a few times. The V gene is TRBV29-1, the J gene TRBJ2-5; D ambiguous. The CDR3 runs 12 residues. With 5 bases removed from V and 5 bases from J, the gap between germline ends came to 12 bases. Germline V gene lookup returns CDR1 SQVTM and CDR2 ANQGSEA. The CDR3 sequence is CSVLRQSETQYF. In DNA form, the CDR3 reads TGCAGCGTTCTAAGACAATCGGAGACCCAGTACTTC.

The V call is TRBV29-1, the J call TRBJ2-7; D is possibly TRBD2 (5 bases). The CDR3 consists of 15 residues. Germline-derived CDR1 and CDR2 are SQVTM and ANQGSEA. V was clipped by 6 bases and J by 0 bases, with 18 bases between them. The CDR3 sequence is CSVEYPADYSYEQYF. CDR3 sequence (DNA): TGCAGCGTCGAGTACCCGGCAGACTACTCCTACGAGCAGTACTTC.

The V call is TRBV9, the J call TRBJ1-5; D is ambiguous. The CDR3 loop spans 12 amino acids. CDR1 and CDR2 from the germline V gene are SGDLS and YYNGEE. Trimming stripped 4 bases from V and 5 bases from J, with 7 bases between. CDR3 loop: CASSSSDQPQHF. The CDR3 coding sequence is TGTGCCAGCAGCTCGTCAGATCAGCCCCAGCATTTT.

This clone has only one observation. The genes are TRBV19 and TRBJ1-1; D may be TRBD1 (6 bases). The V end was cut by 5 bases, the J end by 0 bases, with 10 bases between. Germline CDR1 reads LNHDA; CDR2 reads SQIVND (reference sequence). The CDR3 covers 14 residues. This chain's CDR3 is CASSLDRMNTEAFF. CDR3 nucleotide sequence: TGTGCCAGTAGTTTGGACAGAATGAACACTGAAGCTTTCTTT. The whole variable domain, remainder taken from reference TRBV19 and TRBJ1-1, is DGGITQSPKYLFRKEGQNVTLSCEQNLNHDAMYWYRQDPGQGLRLIYYSQIVNDFQKGDIAEGYSVSREKKESFPLTVTSAQKNPTAFYLCASSLDRMNTEAFFGQGTRLTVV.

CDR3 loop: CASSPGQFPYEQYF. In DNA form, the CDR3 reads TGTGCCAGCAGCCCGGGACAGTTCCCCTACGAGCAGTACTTC. The J gene is TRBJ2-7, the V gene TRBV14; 7 nucleotides align to TRBD1. CDR3 length: 14 residues. V lost 4 bases and J lost 2; bases outside the gene matches: 5. The germline gives CDR1 SGHDN, CDR2 FVKESK.

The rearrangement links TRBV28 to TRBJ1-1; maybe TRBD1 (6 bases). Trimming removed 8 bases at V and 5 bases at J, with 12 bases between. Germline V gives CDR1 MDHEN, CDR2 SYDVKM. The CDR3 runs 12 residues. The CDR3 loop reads CASLGGVTEAFF. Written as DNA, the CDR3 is TGTGCCAGCTTAGGGGGGGTAACTGAAGCTTTCTTT.

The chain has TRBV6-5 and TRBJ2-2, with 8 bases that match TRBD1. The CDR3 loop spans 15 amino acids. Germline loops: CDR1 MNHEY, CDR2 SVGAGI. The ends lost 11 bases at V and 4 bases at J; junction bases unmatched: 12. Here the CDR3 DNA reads TGTGCCGGAAAGACAGGGGCGATGGTCACCGGGGAGCTGTTTTTT. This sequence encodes CAGKTGAMVTGELFF.